The TCR beta chain under discussion was sequenced for a study of persistence of HIV-infected CD4 T cells. Study-level points and caveats: TCRbeta richness was lower in CMV- and Gag-responding cells than in anti-CD3/anti-CD28-responding cells. Rare CMV-responding cells carrying HIV-1 proviruses were not analyzed separately for TCR.

Concerning this clone: Its antigen is undetermined.

Lysates of CMV-infected fibroblasts at 10 ug/mL stimulated these cells. Sorted nonresponding memory CD4+ T cells were CD40L-negative, CD69-negative, CD45RO-high. The CDR3 contains 12 residues. Trimming left V 4 bases short and J 4 bases short, with 5 bases between. Germline CDR1 and CDR2: SGHRS and YFSETQ. The immunoSEQ assay was version 4, run in survey mode. The assay was immunoSEQ multiplex PCR, and TCRdb's table has in-frame clones only and misses some. The data contain tens of thousands of clones, over 70% of them seen just once; the ten biggest clones take up less than 3%. This sequence was found in an adult man with HIV who was CMV-seropositive. Sequenced here: CD4+ T cells sorted from PBMCs after roughly 18-hour stimulation, sampled from a patient who received antiretroviral therapy. The chain couples TRBV5-1 to TRBJ1-4, with no clear D. The CDR3 DNA follows: TGCGCCAGCAGCCAGCTTAATGAAAAACTGTTTTTT. Amino acid sequence: CASSQLNEKLFF.